This T cell receptor (beta chain) is drawn from a study of T cells in Graves' hyperthyroidism and ophthalmopathy. Study-wide findings and caveats: Ophthalmopathy was predicted by the model a median of 6.5 months ahead of onset.

Amplification of TCR beta CDR3 regions was performed using RNA transcripts as template. HTBI primers were the set used in a first-round RT-PCR of the TCR CDR3. One entry per CDR3 protein results from TCRdb running MiXCR on the multiplex PCR reads. Of hundreds of thousands of distinct CDR3 sequences in the sample, around 38% were seen once. CDR1 is SEHNR and CDR2 is FQNEAQ in the germline V gene (reference sequence). Trimming shortened V by 1 base and J by 2 bases, and 8 bases separated the two germline ends. This CDR3 comprises 14 residues. Newly diagnosed hyperthyroidism, duration under 2 months, in patients aged 18 to 65. This clonotype was detected a few times. Its antigen is still unknown.

The sequenced sample was blood. This clonotype was sampled from a man between 18 and 29 years old with Graves' hyperthyroidism. V usage is TRBV7-9 and J usage is TRBJ1-2, with D possibly being TRBD1 (5 bases). The CDR3 DNA follows: TGTGCCAGCAGCTTAGGGGACGGAAACTATGGCTACACCTTC. This gives the protein CASSLGDGNYGYTF.